This section outlines one TCR beta chain sequence together with its context. The antigen remains unidentified. These data belong to a study of OX40 agonist ivuxolimab in advanced cancers. Findings and limits, study-wide: Expanded clones were, on average, more numerous in CD8+ T cells than in CD4+.

TCRdb's table, derived via immunoSEQ multiplex PCR, lists solely in-frame clones and lacks some. The sample has over 60,000 clones; less than 85% are singletons. This CDR3 is built from 14 residues. Germline V lookup: CDR1 MDHEN, CDR2 SYDVKM. Between the trimmed V and J ends, which lost 5 bases and 0 bases, there was a span of 10 bases. The chain combines TRBV28 with TRBJ1-1, with D maybe TRBD1 (5 bases). Material: CD4+ or CD8+ T cells sorted from blood, obtained in a trial of the OX40 agonist ivuxolimab. The clonotype comes from an adult with an advanced solid tumor such as melanoma, head and neck, liver or kidney cancer. The CDR3 DNA is TGTGCCAGCAGTCCACAGGTGTTGAACACTGAAGCTTTCTTT. Its protein is CASSPQVLNTEAFF.